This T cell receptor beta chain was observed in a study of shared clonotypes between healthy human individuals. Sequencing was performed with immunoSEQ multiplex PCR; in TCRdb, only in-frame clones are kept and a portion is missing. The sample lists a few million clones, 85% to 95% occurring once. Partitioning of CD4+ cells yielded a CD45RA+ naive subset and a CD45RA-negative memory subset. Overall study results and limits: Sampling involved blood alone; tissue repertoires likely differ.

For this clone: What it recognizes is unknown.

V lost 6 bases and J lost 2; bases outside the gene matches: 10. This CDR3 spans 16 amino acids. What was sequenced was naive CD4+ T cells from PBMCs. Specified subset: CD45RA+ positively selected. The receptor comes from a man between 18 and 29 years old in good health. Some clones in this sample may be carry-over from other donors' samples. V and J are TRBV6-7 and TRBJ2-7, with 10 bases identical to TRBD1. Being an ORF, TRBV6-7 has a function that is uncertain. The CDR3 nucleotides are TGTGCCAGCAGCGTACCGGGACAGGGGATCCCCTACGAGCAGTACTTC. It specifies CASSVPGQGIPYEQYF.